This T cell receptor (beta chain) is drawn from a study of OX40 agonist ivuxolimab in advanced cancers. Whole-study context: Eligibility rules accepted prior anti-PD-1, anti-PD-L1 or anti-CTLA-4 therapy, and roughly 42% had some.

Sampling times: baseline, cycle 4 day 1, cycle 7 day 1. Repertoires were generated with immunoSEQ multiplex PCR, while TCRdb's copy carries only in-frame clones and drops some. The table records approximately 130,000 clones, around nine tenths of them present only once. Per the germline V gene, CDR1 is SGDLS and CDR2 is YYNGEE. This CDR3 contains 16 residues. The ends lost 0 bases at V and 1 base at J; junction bases unmatched: 6. The sample consisted of CD4+ or CD8+ T cells sorted from blood, taken in a trial of the OX40 agonist ivuxolimab. The sequence came from an adult with an advanced solid tumor such as melanoma, head and neck, liver or kidney cancer. The chain links TRBV9 to TRBJ2-5; 7 bases are shared with TRBD1. The CDR3 nucleotides read TGTGCCAGCAGCGTAGCCGGGACAGTGAGCCAAGAGACCCAGTACTTC. It encodes CASSVAGTVSQETQYF.